This T cell receptor beta chain appears in the sequencing data of a study of blood T cell repertoires in COVID-19 (dated by TCRdb to the early 2020s). The study in broad terms: Samples from collaborators originated in the United States, Italy and Spain and spanned both the acute and convalescent phases of COVID-19. Nearly every sample came with metadata listing a de-identified subject ID, COVID-19 status, age in years and sex. Deeply sampled blood TCRbeta repertoires from subjects exposed to, actively infected with, or recovered from COVID-19 were included in the dataset. Samples came from the ongoing ImmuneRACE study (first 160 participants) plus 1,254 subjects from 6 global collaborators. Where available, HLA class I and class II types were obtained from metadata supplied by the sample provider rather than from assay-based typing. The repertoires were released in a freely available public database meant as a resource for research on the immune response to SARS-CoV-2. The material from the prospective study consisted of cDNA or gDNA derived from T cells, B-cell-depleted T cells, or PBMCs. Here is what the overall study found, with its caveats: How much clinical and demographic metadata was included differed by source and by participant, and the metadata was provided uncurated.

The collaborating institutions used their own protocols to collect whole blood in K2EDTA tubes. For TCRbeta analysis, collaborators shipped samples as frozen whole blood, isolated PBMCs, or DNA extracted from either of those sample types. This clone was detected once. Its binding antigen is unknown. Within one base of it there is no much larger clone, and no base qualities were kept. Taken from the germline V gene (reference sequence), the CDR1 and CDR2 loops are LNHDA and SQIVND. The CDR3 goes from the cysteine to the phenylalanine over 13 residues. CDR3 DNA only is kept here, 39 bases in frame from base 1. Between the V and J ends, shortened by 8 bases and 6 bases respectively, the junction contains 14 bases. The immunoSEQ Assay, a bias-controlled multiplex PCR, was used to amplify TCRbeta CDR3 regions from genomic DNA. In the original analysis: The number of nucleated cells in each sample was estimated from the amplification of reference gene primers within the assay. To quantify the absolute abundance of each unique TCRbeta CDR3 rearrangement, sequence reads were collapsed and filtered. For each sample, productive Simpson clonality was calculated as the square root of Simpson's diversity index across productive rearrangements. The clones in this table, taken by TCRdb from immuneACCESS, are in-frame only. Not every clone is retained; where verified, under half of the shortfall comes from an unresolved V gene, and the cause of the rest is unknown. That table furnishes V, J and clone size, whereas the DNA furnished D and trimming. This sample comprises approximately 76,000 clones, around 83% of them detected only once. Roughly 5.7% of the sample is held by the ten biggest clonotypes.

The sequencing input was peripheral blood. The receptor chain draws on TRBV19 and TRBJ1-5; a confident D gene designation cannot be given. This sequence was found in a woman in her sixties or seventies with acute or convalescent COVID-19. For the CDR3, the sequence is CASLGGEAQPQHF. The DNA sequence follows: TGTGCCAGTCTGGGTGGGGAGGCTCAGCCCCAGCATTTT. The full variable domain, completed from the reference TRBV19 and TRBJ1-5 proteins outside the CDR3, reads DGGITQSPKYLFRKEGQNVTLSCEQNLNHDAMYWYRQDPGQGLRLIYYSQIVNDFQKGDIAEGYSVSREKKESFPLTVTSAQKNPTAFYLCASLGGEAQPQHFGDGTRLSIL.